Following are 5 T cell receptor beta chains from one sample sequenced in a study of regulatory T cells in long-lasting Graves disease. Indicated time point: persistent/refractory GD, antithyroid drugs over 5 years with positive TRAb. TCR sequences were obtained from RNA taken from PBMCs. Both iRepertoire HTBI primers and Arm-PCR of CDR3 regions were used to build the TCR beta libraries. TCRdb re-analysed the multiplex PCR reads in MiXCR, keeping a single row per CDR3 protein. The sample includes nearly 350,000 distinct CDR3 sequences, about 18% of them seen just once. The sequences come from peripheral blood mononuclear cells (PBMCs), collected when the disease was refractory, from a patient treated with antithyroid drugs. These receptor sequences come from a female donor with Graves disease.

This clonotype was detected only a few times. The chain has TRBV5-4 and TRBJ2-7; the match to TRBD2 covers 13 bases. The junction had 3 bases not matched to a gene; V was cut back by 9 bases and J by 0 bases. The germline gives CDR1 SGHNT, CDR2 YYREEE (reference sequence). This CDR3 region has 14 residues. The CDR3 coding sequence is TGTGCCACGGGACTAGCGGGAAACTCCTACGAGCAGTACTTC. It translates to CATGLAGNSYEQYF.

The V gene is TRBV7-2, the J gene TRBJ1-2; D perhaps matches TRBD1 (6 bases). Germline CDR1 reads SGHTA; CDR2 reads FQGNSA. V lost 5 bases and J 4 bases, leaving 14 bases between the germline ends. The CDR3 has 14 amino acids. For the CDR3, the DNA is TGTGCCAGCAGCCCCGGACAGCGACCCTATGGCTACACCTTC. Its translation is CASSPGQRPYGYTF. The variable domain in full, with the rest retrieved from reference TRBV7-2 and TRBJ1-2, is GAGVSQSPSNKVTEKGKDVELRCDPISGHTALYWYRQSLGQGLEFLIYFQGNSAPDKSGLPSDRFSAERTGGSVSTLTIQRTQQEDSAVYLCASSPGQRPYGYTFGSGTRLTVV.

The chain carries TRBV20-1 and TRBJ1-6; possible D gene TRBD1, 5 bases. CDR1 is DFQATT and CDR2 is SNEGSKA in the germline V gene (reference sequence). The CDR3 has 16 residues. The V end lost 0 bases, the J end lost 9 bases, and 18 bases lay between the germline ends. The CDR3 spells CSARDPGQAAGSPLHF. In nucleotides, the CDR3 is TGCAGTGCTAGAGATCCGGGGCAGGCGGCTGGTTCACCCCTCCACTTT.

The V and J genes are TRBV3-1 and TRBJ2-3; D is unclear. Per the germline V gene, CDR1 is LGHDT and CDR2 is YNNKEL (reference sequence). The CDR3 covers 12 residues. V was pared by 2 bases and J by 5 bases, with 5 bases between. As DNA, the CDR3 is TGTGCCAGCAGCCAAACCCGAGATACGCAGTATTTT. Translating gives CASSQTRDTQYF.

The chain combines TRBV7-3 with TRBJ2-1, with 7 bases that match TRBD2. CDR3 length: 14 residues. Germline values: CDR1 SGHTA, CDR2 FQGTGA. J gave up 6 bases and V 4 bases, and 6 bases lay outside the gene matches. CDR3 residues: CASSSPGTTNEQFF. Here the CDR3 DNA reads TGTGCCAGCAGCTCTCCCGGGACTACCAATGAGCAGTTCTTC.